Listed here is a single TCR beta chain. The antigen this receptor binds is unknown. Base qualities were left out, and no much larger clone turns up one base away. TCRbeta CDR3 regions were amplified from genomic DNA by means of the immunoSEQ Assay, a bias-controlled multiplex PCR. The study's processing was this. The number of nucleated cells in each sample was estimated from the amplification of reference gene primers within the assay. To quantify the absolute abundance of each unique TCRbeta CDR3 rearrangement, sequence reads were collapsed and filtered. Productive Simpson clonality was computed per sample as the square root of Simpson's diversity index over productive rearrangements. The clones in this table, taken by TCRdb from immuneACCESS, are in-frame only. Not every clone is retained; where verified, under half of the shortfall comes from an unresolved V gene, and the cause of the rest is unknown. V and J calls and clone size come straight from that table; D and trimming were deduced from the DNA. The sample includes 150,000 or so clones, with around nine tenths observed a single time. Together, the top ten hold 9.5% to 12% of the sample.

The CDR3 holds 15 amino acids from the cysteine to the phenylalanine. Only the CDR3 DNA stays, 45 bases, in frame from base 1. Via the germline V gene (reference sequence), CDR1 is SEHNR and CDR2 FQNEAQ. The trim is 3 bases for V and 5 bases for J, with a gap of 11 bases between the germline ends. One collaborating source in Seattle enrolled patients during active infection and followed them longitudinally through the course of disease. The collaborating institutions used their own protocols to collect whole blood in K2EDTA tubes. For TCRbeta analysis, collaborators shipped samples in one of three forms: frozen whole blood, isolated PBMCs, or DNA extracted from either of those sample types. This sample stems from a study of blood T cell repertoires in COVID-19 (dated by TCRdb to the early 2020s). Regarding the study in general: The collaborator samples originated in the United States, Italy and Spain and spanned the acute and convalescent phases of COVID-19. Where available, HLA class I and class II types were taken from metadata supplied by the sample provider and were not determined by assay-based typing. A de-identified subject ID, COVID-19 status, age in years and sex were almost always included in the sample metadata. The prospective study material was composed of cDNA or gDNA derived from T cells, B-cell-depleted T cells, or PBMCs. The repertoires were made available in a free public database intended to serve as a resource for research on the immune response to SARS-CoV-2. The samples were drawn from the first 160 participants of the ongoing ImmuneRACE study and from some 1,300 subjects provided by 6 global collaborators. The dataset comprised deeply sampled blood TCRbeta repertoires from subjects exposed to, actively infected with, or recovered from COVID-19.

What the research found in general, with its limitations: How much clinical and demographic metadata was included differed by source and by participant, and the metadata was provided uncurated.

The sequenced material came from peripheral blood. The chain joins TRBV7-9 to TRBJ1-6, with the D gene not clear enough to name. This clonotype originated in a woman in her 70s with COVID-19, enrolled during active disease. The CDR3 amino acid sequence is: CASSFSSGNNSPLHF. Here is the DNA: TGTGCCAGCAGCTTCTCATCGGGAAATAATTCACCCCTCCACTTT.